This TCR beta chain is from a study of long-term antiretroviral therapy in people with HIV. Researchers report immunoSEQ v3.0 was run at survey level. Only in-frame clones appear in the TCRdb table, and some are missing; sequencing was by immunoSEQ multiplex PCR. This table has roughly 25,000 clones, 60% to 80% appearing once. Note on this clone: What it binds is not known.

General study points: Diversity increased after ART yet remained lower than in transplant donor controls.

The source is a man aged 25-45 years with HIV. The sample here was unsorted PBMCs, taken 2.1 years after starting antiretroviral therapy.

The CDR3 here is CASQSDAPSTDTQYF. The CDR3 DNA follows: TGTGCCAGCCAATCGGATGCTCCTAGCACAGATACGCAGTATTTT. The J gene is TRBJ2-3, the V gene TRBV6-6; D remains ambiguous. The V end lost 8 bases, the J end lost 0 bases, and 15 bases lay between the germline ends. The CDR3 sequence is 15 residues long. Looked up from germline, CDR1 is MNHNY and CDR2 is SVGAGI (reference sequence).